The clone carrying this T cell receptor (beta chain) was picked up a small number of times. This record belongs to a study of T cells in Graves' hyperthyroidism and ophthalmopathy. Blood from later-ophthalmopathy patients was taken at first hyperthyroidism diagnosis. Researchers amplified the TCR beta CDR3 regions from RNA transcripts. RT-PCR in the first round (using the HTBI primer set) targeted the TCR CDR3. TCRdb fed the multiplex PCR reads into MiXCR, producing one record per CDR3 protein. The data hold hundreds of thousands of distinct CDR3 sequences, with about 17% observed a single time. Trimming left V 6 bases short and J 0 bases short, with 8 bases between. This CDR3 spans 13 amino acids. CDR1 is MNHEY, CDR2 SVGEGT, per germline.

This TCR derives from a woman in her forties or fifties with Graves' hyperthyroidism that later progressed to Graves' ophthalmopathy. The specimen was blood. The V and J genes are TRBV6-2 or TRBV6-3 and TRBJ2-5, with a weak D call TRBD2 (5 bases). Written as DNA, the CDR3 is TGTGCCAGCAGCCCGGACTACCAAGAGACCCAGTACTTC. This gives the protein CASSPDYQETQYF.